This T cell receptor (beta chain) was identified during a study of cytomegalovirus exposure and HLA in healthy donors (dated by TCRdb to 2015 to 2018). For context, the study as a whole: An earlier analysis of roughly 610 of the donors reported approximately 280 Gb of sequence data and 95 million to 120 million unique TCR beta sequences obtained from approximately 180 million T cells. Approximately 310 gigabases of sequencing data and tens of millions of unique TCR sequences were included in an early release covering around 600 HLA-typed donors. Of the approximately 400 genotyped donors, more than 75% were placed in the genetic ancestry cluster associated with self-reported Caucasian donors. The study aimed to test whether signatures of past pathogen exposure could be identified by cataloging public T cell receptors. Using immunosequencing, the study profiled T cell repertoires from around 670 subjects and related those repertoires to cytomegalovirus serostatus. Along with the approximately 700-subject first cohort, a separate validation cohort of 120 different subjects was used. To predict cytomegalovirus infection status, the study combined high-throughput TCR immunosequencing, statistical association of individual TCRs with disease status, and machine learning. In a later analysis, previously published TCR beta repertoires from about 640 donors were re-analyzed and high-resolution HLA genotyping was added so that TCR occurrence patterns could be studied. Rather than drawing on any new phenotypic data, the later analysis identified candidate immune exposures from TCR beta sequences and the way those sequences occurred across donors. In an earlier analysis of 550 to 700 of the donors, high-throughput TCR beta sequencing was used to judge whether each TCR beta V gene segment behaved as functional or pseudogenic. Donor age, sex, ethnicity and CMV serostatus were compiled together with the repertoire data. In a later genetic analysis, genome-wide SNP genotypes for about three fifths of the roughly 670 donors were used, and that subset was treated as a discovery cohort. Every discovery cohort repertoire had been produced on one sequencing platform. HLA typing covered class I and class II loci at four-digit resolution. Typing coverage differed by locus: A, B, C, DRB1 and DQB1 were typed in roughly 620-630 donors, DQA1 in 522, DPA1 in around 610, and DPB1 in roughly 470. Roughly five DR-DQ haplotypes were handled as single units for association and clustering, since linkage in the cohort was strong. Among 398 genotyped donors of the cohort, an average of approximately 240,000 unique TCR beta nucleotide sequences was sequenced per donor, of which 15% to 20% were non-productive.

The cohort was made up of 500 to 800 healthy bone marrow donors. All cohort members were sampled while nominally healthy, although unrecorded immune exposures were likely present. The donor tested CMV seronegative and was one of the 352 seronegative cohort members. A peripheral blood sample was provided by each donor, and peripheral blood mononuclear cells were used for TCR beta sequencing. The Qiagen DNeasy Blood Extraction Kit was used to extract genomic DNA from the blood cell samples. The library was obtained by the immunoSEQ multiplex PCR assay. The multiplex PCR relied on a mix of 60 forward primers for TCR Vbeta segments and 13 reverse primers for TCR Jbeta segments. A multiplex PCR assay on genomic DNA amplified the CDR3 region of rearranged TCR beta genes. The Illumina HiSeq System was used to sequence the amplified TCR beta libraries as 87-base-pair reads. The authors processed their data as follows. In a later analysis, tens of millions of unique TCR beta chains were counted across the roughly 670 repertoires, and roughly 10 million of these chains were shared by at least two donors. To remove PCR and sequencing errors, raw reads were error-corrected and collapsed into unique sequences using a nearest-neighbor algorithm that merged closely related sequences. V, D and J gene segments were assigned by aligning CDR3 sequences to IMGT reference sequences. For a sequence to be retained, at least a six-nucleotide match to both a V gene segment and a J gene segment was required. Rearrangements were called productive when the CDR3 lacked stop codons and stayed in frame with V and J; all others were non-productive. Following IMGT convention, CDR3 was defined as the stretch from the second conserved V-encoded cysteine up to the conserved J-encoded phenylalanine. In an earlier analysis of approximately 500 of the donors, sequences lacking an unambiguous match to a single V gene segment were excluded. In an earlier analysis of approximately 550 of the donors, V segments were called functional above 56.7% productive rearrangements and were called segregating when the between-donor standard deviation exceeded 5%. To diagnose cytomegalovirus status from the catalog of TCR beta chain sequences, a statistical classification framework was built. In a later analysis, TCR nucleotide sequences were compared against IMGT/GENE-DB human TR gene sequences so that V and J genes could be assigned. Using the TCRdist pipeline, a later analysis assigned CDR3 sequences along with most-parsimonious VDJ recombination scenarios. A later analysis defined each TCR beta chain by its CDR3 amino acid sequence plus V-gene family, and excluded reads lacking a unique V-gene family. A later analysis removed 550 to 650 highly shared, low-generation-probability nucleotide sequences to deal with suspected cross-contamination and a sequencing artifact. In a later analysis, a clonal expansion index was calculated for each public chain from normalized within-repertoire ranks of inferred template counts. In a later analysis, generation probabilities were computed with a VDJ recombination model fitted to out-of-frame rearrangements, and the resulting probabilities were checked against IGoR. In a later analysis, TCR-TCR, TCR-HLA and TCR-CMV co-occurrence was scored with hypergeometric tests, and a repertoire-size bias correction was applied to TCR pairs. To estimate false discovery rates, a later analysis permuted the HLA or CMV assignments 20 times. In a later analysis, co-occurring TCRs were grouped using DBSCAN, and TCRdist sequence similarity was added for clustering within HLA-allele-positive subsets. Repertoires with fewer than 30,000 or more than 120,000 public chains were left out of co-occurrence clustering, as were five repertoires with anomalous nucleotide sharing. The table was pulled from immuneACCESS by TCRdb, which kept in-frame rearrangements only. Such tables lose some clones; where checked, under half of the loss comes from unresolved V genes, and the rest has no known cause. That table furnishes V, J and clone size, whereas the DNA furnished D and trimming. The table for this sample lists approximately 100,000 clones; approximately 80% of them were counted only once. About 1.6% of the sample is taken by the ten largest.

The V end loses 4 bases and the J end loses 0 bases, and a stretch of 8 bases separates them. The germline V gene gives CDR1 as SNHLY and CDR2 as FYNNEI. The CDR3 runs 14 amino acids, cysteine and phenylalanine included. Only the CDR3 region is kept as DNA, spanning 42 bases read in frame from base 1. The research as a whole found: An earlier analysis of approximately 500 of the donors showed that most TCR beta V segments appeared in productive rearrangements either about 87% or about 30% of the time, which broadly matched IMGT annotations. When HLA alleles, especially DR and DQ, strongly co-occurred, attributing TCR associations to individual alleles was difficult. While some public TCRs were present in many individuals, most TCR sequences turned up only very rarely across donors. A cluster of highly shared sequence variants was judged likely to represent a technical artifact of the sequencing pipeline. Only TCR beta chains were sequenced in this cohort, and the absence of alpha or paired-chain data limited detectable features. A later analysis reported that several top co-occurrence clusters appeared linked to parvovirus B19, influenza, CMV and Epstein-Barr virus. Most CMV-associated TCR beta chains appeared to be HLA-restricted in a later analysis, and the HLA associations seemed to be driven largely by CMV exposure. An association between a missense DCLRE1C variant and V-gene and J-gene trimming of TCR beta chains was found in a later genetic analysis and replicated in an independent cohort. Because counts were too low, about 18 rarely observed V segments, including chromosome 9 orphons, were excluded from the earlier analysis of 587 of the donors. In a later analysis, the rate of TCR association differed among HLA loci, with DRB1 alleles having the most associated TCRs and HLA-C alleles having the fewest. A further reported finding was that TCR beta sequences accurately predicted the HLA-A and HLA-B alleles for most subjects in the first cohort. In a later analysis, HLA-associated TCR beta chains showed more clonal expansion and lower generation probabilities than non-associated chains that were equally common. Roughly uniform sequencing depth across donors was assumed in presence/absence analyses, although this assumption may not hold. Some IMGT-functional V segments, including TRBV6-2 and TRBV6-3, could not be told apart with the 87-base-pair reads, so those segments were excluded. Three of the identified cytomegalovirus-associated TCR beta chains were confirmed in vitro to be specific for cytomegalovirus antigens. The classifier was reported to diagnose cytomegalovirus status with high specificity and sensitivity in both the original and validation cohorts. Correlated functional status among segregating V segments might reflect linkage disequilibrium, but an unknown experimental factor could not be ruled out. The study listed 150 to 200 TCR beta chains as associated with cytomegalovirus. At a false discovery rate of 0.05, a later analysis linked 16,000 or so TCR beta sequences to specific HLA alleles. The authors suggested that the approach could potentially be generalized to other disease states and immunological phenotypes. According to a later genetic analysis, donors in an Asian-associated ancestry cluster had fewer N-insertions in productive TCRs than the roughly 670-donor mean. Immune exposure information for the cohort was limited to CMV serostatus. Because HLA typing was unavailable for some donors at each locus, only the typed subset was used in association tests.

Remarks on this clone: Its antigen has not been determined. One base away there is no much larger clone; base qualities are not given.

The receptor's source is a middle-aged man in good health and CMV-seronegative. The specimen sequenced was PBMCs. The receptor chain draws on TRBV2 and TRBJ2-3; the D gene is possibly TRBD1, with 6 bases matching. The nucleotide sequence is TGTGCCAGCAGTGCAGGGACAAGCACAGATACGCAGTATTTT. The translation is CASSAGTSTDTQYF.